The 20 T cell receptor beta chains listed next were all sequenced from one sample in a study of blood T cell repertoires in COVID-19. TCRdb keeps only in-frame clones here, not all; method: immunoSEQ multiplex PCR. The table includes under 350,000 clones, about 80% detected once. Sequenced sample: peripheral blood. The receptors were gathered from a woman aged 45-60 years who had recovered from COVID-19.

This clone showed up just once. The V call is TRBV27, the J call TRBJ2-1, with D unresolved. Deletions cut 2 bases from V and 8 bases from J, with 10 bases between. This CDR3 has 13 amino acids. Germline lookup yields CDR1 MNHEY and CDR2 SMNVEV (reference sequence). CDR3 sequence (DNA): TGTGCCAGCAGTTTACTAGTTTACCATGAGCAGTTCTTC. Protein sequence: CASSLLVYHEQFF.

This clone was counted only a few times. The chain recombines TRBV5-1 with TRBJ2-7; D unresolved. CDR1 and CDR2 from the germline V gene are SGHRS and YFSETQ. V lost 1 base, J lost 4 bases, and 15 bases lay in between. The CDR3 has 15 amino acids. The CDR3 DNA is TGCGCCAGCAGCTTGACGGCTCCGGGTGGGTACGAGCAGTACTTC. Its protein is CASSLTAPGGYEQYF.

The chain combines TRBV5-1 with TRBJ1-4, with 8 bases fitting TRBD1. The V and J ends lost 3 bases and 4 bases, in that order; junction bases with no gene match: 2. The germline CDR1 and CDR2 sequences are SGHRS and YFSETQ. The CDR3 runs 14 residues. The CDR3 loop reads CASSSGQGNEKLFF. The CDR3 DNA is TGCGCCAGCAGCTCTGGACAGGGTAATGAAAAACTGTTTTTT. Based on the CDR3 plus reference TRBV5-1 and TRBJ1-4, the full variable domain is KAGVTQTPRYLIKTRGQQVTLSCSPISGHRSVSWYQQTPGQGLQFLFEYFSETQRNKGNFPGRFSGRQFSNSRSEMNVSTLELGDSALYLCASSSGQGNEKLFFGSGTQLSVL.

This clone was detected only once. The chain recombines TRBV4-3 with TRBJ2-3; D uncertain. This CDR3 has 13 residues. V lost 3 bases and J lost 6, with 10 bases in between. Germline CDR1 reads LGHNA; CDR2 reads YSLEER. In DNA form, the CDR3 reads TGCGCCAGCAGCCAGGGCCGGTGGGATACGCAGTATTTT. Protein: CASSQGRWDTQYF.

V and J are TRBV28 and TRBJ1-4, with TRBD1 matching 7 bases. With V trimmed by 3 bases and J by 5 bases, 9 bases remained unmatched. The CDR3 covers 16 residues. The germline CDR1 and CDR2 sequences are MDHEN and SYDVKM. The CDR3 DNA follows: TGTGCCAGCAGTTTGATGGGGACAGCTAACAATGAAAAACTGTTTTTT. It codes for CASSLMGTANNEKLFF.

The chain uses TRBV19 and TRBJ2-7, with D possibly being TRBD2 (6 bases). Looked up from germline, CDR1 is LNHDA and CDR2 is SQIVND (reference sequence). The CDR3 has 13 residues. Trimming left V 3 bases short and J 0 bases short, with 6 bases between. DNA for the CDR3: TGTGCCAGTAGTATGACTAGCTCCTACGAGCAGTACTTC. Protein product: CASSMTSSYEQYF.

The chain carries TRBV7-2 and TRBJ2-2, with 10 bases lining up with TRBD1. Per germline, CDR1 SGHTA and CDR2 FQGNSA. J lost 3 bases, V lost 5 bases, and 6 bases had no gene match. The CDR3 consists of 16 residues. The CDR3 bases are TGTGCCAGCAGCGTCCGACAGGGGGCGTACACCGGGGAGCTGTTTTTT. Translated, it gives CASSVRQGAYTGELFF.

This clone came up many times. This chain links TRBV4-3 with TRBJ2-3; 7 bases align to TRBD2. The germline V gene encodes CDR1 LGHNA and CDR2 YSLEER. The CDR3 runs to 15 residues. V was clipped by 1 base and J by 4 bases; unmatched bases: 5. CDR3 region: CASSQGGSWADTQYF. The CDR3 DNA reads TGCGCCAGCAGCCAAGGCGGGAGTTGGGCAGATACGCAGTATTTT.

V and J are TRBV7-9 and TRBJ1-4; 9 bases agree with TRBD1. V shed 5 bases and J 0 bases; nucleotides not matched to a gene: 10. CDR3 length: 18 amino acids. Germline CDR1 and CDR2: SEHNR and FQNEAQ (reference sequence). The CDR3 loop is CASSIHRGRMATNEKLFF. The CDR3 bases are TGTGCCAGCAGCATCCACAGGGGGCGGATGGCAACTAATGAAAAACTGTTTTTT.

This clone was counted only a few times. The genes are TRBV4-1 and TRBJ1-6, with 8 bases matching TRBD1. Trimming at V came to 2 bases and at J to 8 bases, leaving 17 bases not matched to a gene. This CDR3 spans 19 amino acids. The germline V gene has CDR1 MGHRA and CDR2 YSYEKL. CDR3 nucleotides: TGCGCCAGCAGCCAAAGTCGGGCCATGGCCAGGGGGCATGATTCACCCCTCCACTTT. This translates into CASSQSRAMARGHDSPLHF.

This clone occurred once. J is TRBJ2-7 and V is TRBV7-8, with D perhaps TRBD1 or TRBD2 (5 bases each). CDR1 and CDR2 (germline): SGHVS, FQNEAQ. The CDR3 has 12 residues. The V and J ends lost 5 bases and 3 bases respectively, with 8 bases between them. CDR3 protein: CASSQGDYEQYF. DNA for the CDR3: TGTGCCAGCAGCCAGGGAGACTACGAGCAGTACTTC.

The chain combines TRBV18 with TRBJ1-2, with TRBD1 matching over 7 bases. Germline CDR1 KGHSH, CDR2 LQKENI. V shed 2 bases, J shed 4 bases, and the junction held 7 bases outside the gene matches. The CDR3 consists of 15 residues. CDR3 in amino acids: CASSPGQEIFYGYTF. Here the CDR3 DNA reads TGTGCCAGCTCACCAGGACAGGAAATCTTCTATGGCTACACCTTC.

The rearrangement uses TRBV7-9 and TRBJ2-1; 7 positions match TRBD2. J lost 5 bases, V lost 7 bases, and 5 bases had no gene match. The CDR3 contains 13 residues. Germline-derived CDR1 and CDR2 are SEHNR and FQNEAQ (reference sequence). CDR3 sequence reads: CASTRLADNEQFF. CDR3 nucleotide sequence: TGTGCCAGCACCCGGCTAGCGGACAATGAGCAGTTCTTC.

The J gene is TRBJ2-5, the V gene TRBV5-4, with D possibly matching TRBD2 (5 bases). This CDR3 contains 13 residues. V was cut by 0 bases and J by 5 bases, with 8 bases left in between. Germline CDR1 SGHNT, CDR2 YYREEE (reference sequence). The CDR3 nucleotides read TGTGCCAGCAGCTTGGGGCGGGCGGAGACCCAGTACTTC. This sequence encodes CASSLGRAETQYF.

The count of this clone is one. This chain uses TRBV28 with TRBJ1-2; D is undetermined. V lost 10 bases, J lost 8 bases, and 14 bases lay in between. The length of the CDR3 is 11 residues. Germline lookup yields CDR1 MDHEN and CDR2 SYDVKM. The DNA for the CDR3 is TGTGCCACACGATCTCGAGAGGGCTACACCTTC. As protein: CATRSREGYTF.

This chain uses TRBV19 with TRBJ1-3; 9 bases map to TRBD1. CDR3 size: 15 residues. CDR1 and CDR2 (germline): LNHDA, SQIVND (reference sequence). With 6 bases clipped from V and 3 bases from J, the junction kept 6 bases outside the gene matches. The CDR3 DNA is TGTGCCAGTAGGAAACAGGGGGCACTTGGAAACACCATATATTTT. Amino acid sequence: CASRKQGALGNTIYF. The variable domain in full, completed from reference TRBV19 and TRBJ1-3, reads DGGITQSPKYLFRKEGQNVTLSCEQNLNHDAMYWYRQDPGQGLRLIYYSQIVNDFQKGDIAEGYSVSREKKESFPLTVTSAQKNPTAFYLCASRKQGALGNTIYFGEGSWLTVV.

CDR3 DNA sequence: TGTGCCAGAAGCTTAACCGGGACAGGATACAATGAGCAGTTCTTC. Protein: CARSLTGTGYNEQFF. J is TRBJ2-1 and V is TRBV5-3; TRBD1 matches at 8 bases. TRBV5-3 is an ORF for which the function is uncertain. This CDR3 comprises 15 residues. After removal of 2 bases from V and 4 bases from J, the junction contained 5 bases not matched to a gene.

This chain links TRBV24-1 with TRBJ1-2, with 7 positions matching TRBD1. CDR1 is KGHDR and CDR2 is SFDVKD in the germline V gene. With 4 bases clipped from V and 7 bases from J, the junction kept 11 bases outside the gene matches. This CDR3 region has 15 residues. CDR3 DNA: TGTGCCACCAGTGAGACAGGACAGGAGCAATCTGGCTACACCTTC. Its protein product is CATSETGQEQSGYTF.

J is TRBJ2-3 and V is TRBV5-5, with 10 bases identical to TRBD2. V lost 2 bases, J lost 2 bases, and 11 bases stayed unmatched. The CDR3 extends over 18 amino acids. From germline, CDR1 is SGHKS and CDR2 YYEKEE (reference sequence). The CDR3 protein is CASSFETSGIYDTDTQYF. CDR3 in DNA: TGTGCCAGCAGCTTTGAAACTAGCGGGATTTATGACACAGATACGCAGTATTTT.

This rearrangement joins TRBV29-1 to TRBJ2-7; D gene ambiguous. The CDR3 spans 13 residues. CDR1 SQVTM and CDR2 ANQGSEA come from the germline V gene. Trimming took 6 bases from V and 0 from J, leaving 12 bases between them. This CDR3 is CSVRILSSYEQYF. The DNA of the CDR3 is TGCAGCGTGAGAATTCTGAGCTCCTACGAGCAGTACTTC.